Below, 8 T cell receptor beta chains from the same sample are listed, as sequenced in a study of T cells in Graves' hyperthyroidism and ophthalmopathy. TCR beta CDR3 sequences were amplified from RNA transcripts. HTBI primers were the set used in a first-round RT-PCR of the TCR CDR3. TCRdb called the multiplex PCR reads again in MiXCR, with one record for every CDR3 protein. This table has some 580,000 distinct CDR3 sequences, around 15% appearing once. Sequenced material: blood. The origin of the receptors is a woman in her 40s with Graves' ophthalmopathy.

This clonotype was counted at least ten times. The chain uses TRBV20-1 and TRBJ2-5; the match to TRBD1 covers 7 bases. The CDR3 consists of 13 residues. CDR1 and CDR2 (germline): DFQATT, SNEGSKA (reference sequence). The junction had 8 bases not matched to a gene; V was cut back by 6 bases and J by 4 bases. This chain's CDR3 is CSAPTGFPETQYF. CDR3 nucleotides: TGCAGTGCGCCGACAGGGTTTCCAGAGACCCAGTACTTC.

The rearrangement uses TRBV20-1 and TRBJ1-4, with D unresolved. Trimming removed 6 bases from V and 0 bases from J, with 11 bases in between. The germline V gene encodes CDR1 DFQATT and CDR2 SNEGSKA (reference sequence). The CDR3 covers 14 residues. The CDR3 here is CSAVSAATNEKLFF. DNA for the CDR3: TGCAGTGCCGTGTCGGCCGCAACTAATGAAAAACTGTTTTTT.

V is TRBV2 and J is TRBJ2-2, with 7 bases that match TRBD1. The CDR3 totals 16 residues. Unmatched junction bases numbered 6, after V lost 5 bases and J lost 0 bases. CDR1 and CDR2 from the germline V gene are SNHLY and FYNNEI. CDR3 nucleotides: TGTGCCAGCAGTCCTACAGGGGTCGCGAACACCGGGGAGCTGTTTTTT. Translated: CASSPTGVANTGELFF.

V gene TRBV7-9 combines with J gene TRBJ2-2, with D uncertain. Trimming shortened V by 3 bases and J by 4 bases, and 6 bases separated the two germline ends. CDR3 length equals 13 residues. CDR1 is SEHNR, CDR2 FQNEAQ, per germline (reference sequence). The DNA of the CDR3 is TGTGCCAGCAGCTTCCTAAGCACCGGGGAGCTGTTTTTT. Residues: CASSFLSTGELFF.

This clonotype was detected ten times or more. The chain joins TRBV12-3 or TRBV12-4 to TRBJ2-1; 8 bases are a match to TRBD1. CDR3 length: 13 amino acids. V trimming: 9 bases; J trimming: 1 base; junction bases outside the gene matches: 2. CDR3 DNA sequence: TGTGCCAGTGGACAGGGTTCCTACAATGAGCAGTTCTTC. Translated: CASGQGSYNEQFF.

There are many counts of this clonotype. This chain joins TRBV7-6 and TRBJ2-1; D is ambiguous. Trimming pared 2 bases from V and 2 bases from J, leaving 4 bases between. The CDR3 has 13 amino acids. The germline CDR1 and CDR2 sequences are SGHVS and FNYEAQ. The CDR3 nucleotides are TGTGCCAGCAGCTTACCCCCCTACAATGAGCAGTTCTTC. This gives the protein CASSLPPYNEQFF.

The chain employs TRBV2 and TRBJ2-7; D is ambiguous. The CDR3 spans 15 residues. Germline V lookup: CDR1 SNHLY, CDR2 FYNNEI. V shed 3 bases and J shed 0 bases, with 12 bases lying between them. The CDR3, as DNA: TGTGCCAGCAGTGACCGGCTTCCCAGCTCCTACGAGCAGTACTTC. As protein: CASSDRLPSSYEQYF.

In its sample, this clonotype was seen many times. The V gene is TRBV12-3 or TRBV12-4, the J gene TRBJ2-5, with 11 bases identical to TRBD2. The CDR3 loop spans 15 amino acids. V gave up 2 bases and J gave up 7 bases; unmatched junction bases: 6. The CDR3: CASSLRGLAAGTQYF. The CDR3 DNA sequence: TGTGCCAGCAGTTTAAGGGGACTAGCGGCCGGGACCCAGTACTTC.